This TCR beta chain was sequenced for a study of human T cells and chemical hapten exposure. Study-level points and caveats: Following DPC sensitization, TCRs present above 1 in 1000 frequency showed no change.

The time point here: patch test 1, 2 weeks after DPC sensitization. Specified treatment: therapeutic diphenylcyclopropenone sensitization with weekly scalp DPC. Germline CDR1 is LGHNA and CDR2 is YSLEER. Trimming removed 4 bases at V and 2 bases at J, with 13 bases between. The CDR3 consists of 15 residues. This clonotype has ten or more counts. Antigen: not known. TCRdb re-derived calls from the RACE reads in MiXCR, one entry per CDR3 protein. The data contain over 85,000 distinct CDR3 sequences, around 12% of them singletons. This clonotype was obtained from a woman aged 40 to 50 with alopecia areata. Some clones in this sample may be carry-over from other donors' samples. The chain has TRBV4-3 and TRBJ2-3, with D perhaps assigned TRBD1 or TRBD2 (5 bases each). Material: whole blood, obtained in connection with sensitization to the hapten diphenylcyclopropenone (DPC). DNA for the CDR3: TGCGCCAGCAGCCGGGGGAAGGCCCACACAGATACGCAGTATTTT. It codes for CASSRGKAHTDTQYF.